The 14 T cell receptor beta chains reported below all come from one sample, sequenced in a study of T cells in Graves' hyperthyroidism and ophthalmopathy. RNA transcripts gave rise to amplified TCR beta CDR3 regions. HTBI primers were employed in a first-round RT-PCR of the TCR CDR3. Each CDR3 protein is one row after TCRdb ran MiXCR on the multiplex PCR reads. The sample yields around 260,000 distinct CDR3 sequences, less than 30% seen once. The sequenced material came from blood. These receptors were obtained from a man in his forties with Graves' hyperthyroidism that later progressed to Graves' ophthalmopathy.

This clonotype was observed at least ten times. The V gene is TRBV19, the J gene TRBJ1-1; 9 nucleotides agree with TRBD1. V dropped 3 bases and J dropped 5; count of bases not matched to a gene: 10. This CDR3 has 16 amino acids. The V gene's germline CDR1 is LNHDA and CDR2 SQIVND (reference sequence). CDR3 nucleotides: TGTGCCAGTAGTATTGGACAGGGGATTTTATTAACTGAAGCTTTCTTT. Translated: CASSIGQGILLTEAFF.

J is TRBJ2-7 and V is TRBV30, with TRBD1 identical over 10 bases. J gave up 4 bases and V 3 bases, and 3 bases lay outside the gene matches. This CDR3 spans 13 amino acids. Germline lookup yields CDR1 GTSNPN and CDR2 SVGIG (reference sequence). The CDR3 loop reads CAWRGTGAYEQYF. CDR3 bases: TGTGCCTGGAGGGGGACAGGGGCGTACGAGCAGTACTTC.

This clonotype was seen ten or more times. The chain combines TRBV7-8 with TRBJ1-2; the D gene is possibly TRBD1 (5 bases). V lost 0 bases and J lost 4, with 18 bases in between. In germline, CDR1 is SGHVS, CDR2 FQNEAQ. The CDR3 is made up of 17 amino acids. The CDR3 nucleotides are TGTGCCAGCAGCTTAGCGGGAGGGACTTCTTCATCCTATGGCTACACCTTC. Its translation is CASSLAGGTSSSYGYTF.

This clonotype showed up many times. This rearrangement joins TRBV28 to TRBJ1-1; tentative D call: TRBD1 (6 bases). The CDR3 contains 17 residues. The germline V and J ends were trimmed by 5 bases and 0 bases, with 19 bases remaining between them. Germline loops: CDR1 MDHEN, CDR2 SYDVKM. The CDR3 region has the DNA TGTGCCAGCAGTCCTTTTTTCCCCCAGGGGATGAACACTGAAGCTTTCTTT. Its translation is CASSPFFPQGMNTEAFF.

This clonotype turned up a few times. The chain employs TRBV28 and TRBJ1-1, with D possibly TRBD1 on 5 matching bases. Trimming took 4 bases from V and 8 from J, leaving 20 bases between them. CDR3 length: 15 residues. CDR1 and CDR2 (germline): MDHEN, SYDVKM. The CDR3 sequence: CASSSSSYRNQEAFF. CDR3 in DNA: TGTGCCAGCAGTTCCAGTTCATACAGGAACCAAGAAGCTTTCTTT.

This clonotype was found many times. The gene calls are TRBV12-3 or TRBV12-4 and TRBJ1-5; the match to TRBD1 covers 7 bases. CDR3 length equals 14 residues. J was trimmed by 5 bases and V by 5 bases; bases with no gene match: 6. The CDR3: CASSQGGSYQPQHF. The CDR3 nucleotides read TGTGCCAGCAGTCAGGGGGGGTCGTATCAGCCCCAGCATTTT.

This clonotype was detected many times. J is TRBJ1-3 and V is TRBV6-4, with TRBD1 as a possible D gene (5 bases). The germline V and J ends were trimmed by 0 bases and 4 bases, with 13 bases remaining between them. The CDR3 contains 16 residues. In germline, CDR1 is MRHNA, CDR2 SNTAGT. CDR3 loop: CASSDSRGAFGNTIYF. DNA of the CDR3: TGTGCCAGCAGTGACTCGAGAGGGGCCTTCGGAAACACCATATATTTT.

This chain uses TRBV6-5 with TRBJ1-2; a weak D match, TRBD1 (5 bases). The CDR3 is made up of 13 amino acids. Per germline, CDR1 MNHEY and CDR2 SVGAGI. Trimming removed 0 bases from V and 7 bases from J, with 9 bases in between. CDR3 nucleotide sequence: TGTGCCAGCAGTTACTCGCCAGGGTTTGGCTACACCTTC. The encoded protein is CASSYSPGFGYTF.

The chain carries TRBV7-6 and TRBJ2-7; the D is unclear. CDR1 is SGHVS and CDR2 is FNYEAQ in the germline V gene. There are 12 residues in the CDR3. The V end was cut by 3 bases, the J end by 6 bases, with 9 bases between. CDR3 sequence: CASSLDNSEQYF. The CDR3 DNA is TGTGCCAGCAGCTTGGATAATTCCGAGCAGTACTTC. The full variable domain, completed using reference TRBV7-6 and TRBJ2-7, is GAGVSQSPRYKVTKRGQDVALRCDPISGHVSLYWYRQALGQGPEFLTYFNYEAQQDKSGLPNDRFSAERPEGSISTLTIQRTEQRDSAMYRCASSLDNSEQYFGPGTRLTVT.

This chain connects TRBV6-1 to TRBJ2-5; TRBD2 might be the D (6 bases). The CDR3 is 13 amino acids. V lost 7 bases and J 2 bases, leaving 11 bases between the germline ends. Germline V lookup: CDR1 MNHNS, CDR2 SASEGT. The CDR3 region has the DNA TGTGCCAGCACCCGGGACTTACAAGAGACCCAGTACTTC. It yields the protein CASTRDLQETQYF.

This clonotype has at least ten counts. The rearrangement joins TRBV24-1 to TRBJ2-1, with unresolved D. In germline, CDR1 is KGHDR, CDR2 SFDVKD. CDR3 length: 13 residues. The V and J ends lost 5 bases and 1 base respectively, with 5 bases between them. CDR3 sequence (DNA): TGTGCCACCAGTGTCAGTTCCTACAATGAGCAGTTCTTC. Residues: CATSVSSYNEQFF.

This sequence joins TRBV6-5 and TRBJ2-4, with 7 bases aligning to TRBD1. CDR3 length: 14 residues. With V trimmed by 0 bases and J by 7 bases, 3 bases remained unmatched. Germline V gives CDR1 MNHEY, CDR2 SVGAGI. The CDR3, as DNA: TGTGCCAGCAGTTACTCGTCCAGGGGGAACATTCAGTACTTC. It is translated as CASSYSSRGNIQYF.

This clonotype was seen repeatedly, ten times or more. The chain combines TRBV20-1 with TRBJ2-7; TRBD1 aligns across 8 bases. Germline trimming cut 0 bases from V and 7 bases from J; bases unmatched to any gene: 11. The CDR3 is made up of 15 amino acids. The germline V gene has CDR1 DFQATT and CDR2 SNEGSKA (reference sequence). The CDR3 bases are TGCAGTGCTAGAGATCCCGGACAGGGTGTGAGGGAGCAGTACTTC. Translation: CSARDPGQGVREQYF.

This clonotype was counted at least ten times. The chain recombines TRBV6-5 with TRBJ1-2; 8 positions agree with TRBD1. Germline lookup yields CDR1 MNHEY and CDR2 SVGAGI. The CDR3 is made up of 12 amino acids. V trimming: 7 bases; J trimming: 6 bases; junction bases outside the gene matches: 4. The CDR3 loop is CASKQGANGYTF. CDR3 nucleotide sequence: TGTGCCAGCAAGCAGGGGGCGAATGGCTACACCTTC.